This T cell receptor beta chain was sequenced for a study of T cell clonotyping in hematopoietic cell transplantation. There are 16 residues in the CDR3. The V segment lost 4 bases and the J segment 5 bases; nucleotides outside the gene matches: 8. Germline V gene sequence: CDR1 SGHNT, CDR2 YENEEA. Method: immunoSEQ multiplex PCR; TCRdb's copy keeps in-frame clones and lacks some. The table records nearly 70,000 clones, just under 95% of them present only once. This sequence originates from a man aged 50-59 years in good health. Some clones in this sample may be carry-over from other donors' samples. The material sequenced was peripheral blood mononuclear cells. The chain couples TRBV11-3 to TRBJ2-1, with TRBD1 identical over 10 bases. This CDR3 is CASSSQGGQGNNEQFF. The CDR3 nucleotides are TGTGCCAGCAGCTCACAAGGGGGACAGGGGAACAATGAGCAGTTCTTC.